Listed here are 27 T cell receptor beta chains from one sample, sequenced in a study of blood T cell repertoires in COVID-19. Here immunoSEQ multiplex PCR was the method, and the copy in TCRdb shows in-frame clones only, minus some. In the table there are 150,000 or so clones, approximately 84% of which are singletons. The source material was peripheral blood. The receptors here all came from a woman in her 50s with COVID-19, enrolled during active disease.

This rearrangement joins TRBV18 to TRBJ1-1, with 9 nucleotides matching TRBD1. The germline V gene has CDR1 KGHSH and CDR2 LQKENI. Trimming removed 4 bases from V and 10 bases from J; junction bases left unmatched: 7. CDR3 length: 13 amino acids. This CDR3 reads CASSLQGAKGAFF. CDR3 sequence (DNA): TGTGCCAGCTCACTACAGGGGGCAAAGGGAGCTTTCTTT.

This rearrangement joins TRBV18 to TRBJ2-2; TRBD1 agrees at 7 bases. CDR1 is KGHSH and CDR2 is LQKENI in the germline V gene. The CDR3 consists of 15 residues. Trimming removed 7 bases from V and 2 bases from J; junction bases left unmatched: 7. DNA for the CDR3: TGTGCCAGCTATATGGGACAGACCAACACCGGGGAGCTGTTTTTT. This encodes CASYMGQTNTGELFF.

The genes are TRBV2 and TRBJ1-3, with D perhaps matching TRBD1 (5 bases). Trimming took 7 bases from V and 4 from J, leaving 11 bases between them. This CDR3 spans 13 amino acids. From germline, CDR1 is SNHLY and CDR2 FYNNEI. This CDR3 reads CASNQGSGNTIYF. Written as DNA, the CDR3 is TGTGCCAGCAATCAGGGCTCGGGAAACACCATATATTTT.

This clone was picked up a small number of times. The CDR3 DNA reads TGTGCCTGGAGTGGCGGCGGGGGGGGACAGCCCCAGCATTTT. The encoded protein is CAWSGGGGGQPQHF. The chain has TRBV30 and TRBJ1-5, with D tentatively TRBD1 (5 bases). Germline loops: CDR1 GTSNPN, CDR2 SVGIG (reference sequence). Trimming shortened V by 1 base and J by 7 bases, and 14 bases separated the two germline ends. The CDR3 is 14 amino acids. Drawing the rest from reference TRBV30 and TRBJ1-5, the complete variable domain is SQTIHQWPATLVQPVGSPLSLECTVEGTSNPNLYWYRQAAGRGLQLLFYSVGIGQISSEVPQNLSASRPQDRQFILSSKKLLLSDSGFYLCAWSGGGGGQPQHFGDGTRLSIL.

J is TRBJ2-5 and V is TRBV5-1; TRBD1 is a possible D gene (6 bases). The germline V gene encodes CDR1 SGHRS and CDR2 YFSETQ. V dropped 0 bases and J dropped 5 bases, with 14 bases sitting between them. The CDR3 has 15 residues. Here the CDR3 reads CASSLEAGAAETQYF. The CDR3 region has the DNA TGCGCCAGCAGCTTGGAGGCAGGGGCGGCGGAGACCCAGTACTTC.

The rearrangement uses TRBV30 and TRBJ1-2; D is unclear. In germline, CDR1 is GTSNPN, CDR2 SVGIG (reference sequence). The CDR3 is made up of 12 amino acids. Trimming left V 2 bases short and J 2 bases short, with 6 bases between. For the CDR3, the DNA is TGTGCCTGGAGTATTAGAAACTATGGCTACACCTTC. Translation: CAWSIRNYGYTF. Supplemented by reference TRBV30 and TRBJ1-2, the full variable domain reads SQTIHQWPATLVQPVGSPLSLECTVEGTSNPNLYWYRQAAGRGLQLLFYSVGIGQISSEVPQNLSASRPQDRQFILSSKKLLLSDSGFYLCAWSIRNYGYTFGSGTRLTVV.

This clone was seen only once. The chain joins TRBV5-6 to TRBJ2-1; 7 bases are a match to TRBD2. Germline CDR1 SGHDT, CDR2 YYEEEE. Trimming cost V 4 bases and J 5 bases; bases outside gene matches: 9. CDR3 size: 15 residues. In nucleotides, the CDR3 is TGTGCCAGCAGCCGTATCGTGGGAGGGGACAATGAGCAGTTCTTC. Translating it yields CASSRIVGGDNEQFF.

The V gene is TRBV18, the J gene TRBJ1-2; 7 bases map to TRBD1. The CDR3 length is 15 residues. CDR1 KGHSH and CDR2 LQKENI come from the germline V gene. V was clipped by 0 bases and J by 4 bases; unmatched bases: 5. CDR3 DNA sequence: TGTGCCAGCTCACCACCGGGGACAGACGCCTATGGCTACACCTTC. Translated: CASSPPGTDAYGYTF.

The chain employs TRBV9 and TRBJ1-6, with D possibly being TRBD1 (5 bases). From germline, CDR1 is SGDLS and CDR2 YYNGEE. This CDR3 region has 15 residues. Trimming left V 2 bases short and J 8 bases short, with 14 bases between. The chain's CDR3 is CASSVRTGWDSPLHF. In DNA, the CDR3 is TGTGCCAGCAGCGTGAGAACAGGTTGGGATTCACCCCTCCACTTT.

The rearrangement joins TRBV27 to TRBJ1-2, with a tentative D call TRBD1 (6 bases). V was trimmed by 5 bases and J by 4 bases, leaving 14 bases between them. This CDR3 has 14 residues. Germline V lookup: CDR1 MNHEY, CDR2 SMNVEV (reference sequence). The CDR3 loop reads CASSPGTGFYGYTF. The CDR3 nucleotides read TGTGCCAGCAGTCCCGGAACAGGGTTCTATGGCTACACCTTC.

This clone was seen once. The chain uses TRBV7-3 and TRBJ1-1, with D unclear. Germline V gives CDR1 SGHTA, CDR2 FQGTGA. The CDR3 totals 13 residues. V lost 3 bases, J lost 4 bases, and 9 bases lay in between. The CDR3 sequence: CASSFRVGTEAFF. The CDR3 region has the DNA TGTGCCAGCAGCTTCCGGGTGGGCACTGAAGCTTTCTTT.

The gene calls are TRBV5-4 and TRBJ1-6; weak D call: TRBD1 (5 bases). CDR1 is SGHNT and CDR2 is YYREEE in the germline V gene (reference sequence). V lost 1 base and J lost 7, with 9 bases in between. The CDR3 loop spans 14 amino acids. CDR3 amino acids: CASSLWGGNSPLHF. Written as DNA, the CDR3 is TGTGCCAGCAGCTTGTGGGGGGGGAATTCACCCCTCCACTTT.

CDR3 bases: TGTGCCAGCAGCTTAGTGGCATTGGCAGTCCCACGGAGTGGCTACACCTTC. It codes for CASSLVALAVPRSGYTF. This chain uses TRBV7-2 with TRBJ1-2; D is ambiguous. The CDR3 sequence is 17 residues long. Germline V CDR1 and CDR2: SGHTA, FQGNSA. The V and J ends lost 1 base and 7 bases respectively, with 22 bases between them. The whole variable domain, filled in from reference TRBV7-2 and TRBJ1-2, reads GAGVSQSPSNKVTEKGKDVELRCDPISGHTALYWYRQSLGQGLEFLIYFQGNSAPDKSGLPSDRFSAERTGGSVSTLTIQRTQQEDSAVYLCASSLVALAVPRSGYTFGSGTRLTVV.

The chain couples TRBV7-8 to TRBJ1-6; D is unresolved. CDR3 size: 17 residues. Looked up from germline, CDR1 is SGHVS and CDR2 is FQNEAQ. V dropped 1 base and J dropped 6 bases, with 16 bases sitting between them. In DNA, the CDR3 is TGTGCCAGCAGCTTAGGGCCCAGTTTGGGAGTTAATTCACCCCTCCACTTT. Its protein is CASSLGPSLGVNSPLHF.

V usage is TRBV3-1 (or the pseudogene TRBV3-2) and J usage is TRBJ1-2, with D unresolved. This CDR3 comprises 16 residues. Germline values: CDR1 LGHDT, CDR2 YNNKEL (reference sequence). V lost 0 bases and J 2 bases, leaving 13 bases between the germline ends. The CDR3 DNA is TGTGCCAGCAGCCAAGACCCCCCGCCCGGGAACTATGGCTACACCTTC. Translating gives CASSQDPPPGNYGYTF.

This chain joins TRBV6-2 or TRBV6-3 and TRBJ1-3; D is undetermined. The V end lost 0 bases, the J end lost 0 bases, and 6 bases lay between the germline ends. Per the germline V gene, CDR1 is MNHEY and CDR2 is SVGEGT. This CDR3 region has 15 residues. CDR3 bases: TGTGCCAGCAGTTACTCTGCCGGCTCTGGAAACACCATATATTTT. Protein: CASSYSAGSGNTIYF.

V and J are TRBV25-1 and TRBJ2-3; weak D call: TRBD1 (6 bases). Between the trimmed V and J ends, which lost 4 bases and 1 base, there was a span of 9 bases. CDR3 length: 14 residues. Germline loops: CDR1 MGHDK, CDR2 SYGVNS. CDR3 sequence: CASSGGLGTDTQYF. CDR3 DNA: TGTGCCAGCAGTGGGGGGCTTGGCACAGATACGCAGTATTTT.

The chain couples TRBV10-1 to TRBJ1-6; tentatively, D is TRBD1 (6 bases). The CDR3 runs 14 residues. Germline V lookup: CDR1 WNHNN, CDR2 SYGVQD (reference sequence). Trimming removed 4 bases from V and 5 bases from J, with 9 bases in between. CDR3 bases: TGCGCCAGCAGTGGACAGGCTAATAATTCACCCCTCCACTTT. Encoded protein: CASSGQANNSPLHF.

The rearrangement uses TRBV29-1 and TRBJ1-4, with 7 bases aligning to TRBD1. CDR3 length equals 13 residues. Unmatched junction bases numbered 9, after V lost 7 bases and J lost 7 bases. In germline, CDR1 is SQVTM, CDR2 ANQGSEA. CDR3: CSGSQGPGEKLFF. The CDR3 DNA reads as TGCAGCGGATCACAGGGGCCGGGTGAAAAACTGTTTTTT.

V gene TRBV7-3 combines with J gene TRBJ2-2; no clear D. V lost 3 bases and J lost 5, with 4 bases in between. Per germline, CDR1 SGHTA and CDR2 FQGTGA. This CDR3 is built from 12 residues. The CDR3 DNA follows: TGTGCCAGCAGCTTTAGTACCGGGGAGCTGTTTTTT. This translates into CASSFSTGELFF.

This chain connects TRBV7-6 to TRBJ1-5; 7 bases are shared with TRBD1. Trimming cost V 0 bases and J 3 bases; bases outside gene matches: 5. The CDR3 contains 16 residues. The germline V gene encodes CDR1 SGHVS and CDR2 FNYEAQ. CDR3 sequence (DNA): TGTGCCAGCAGCTTAGCTCCCGGACAGGACAATCAGCCCCAGCATTTT. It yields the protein CASSLAPGQDNQPQHF. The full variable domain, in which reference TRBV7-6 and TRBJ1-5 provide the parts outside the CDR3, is GAGVSQSPRYKVTKRGQDVALRCDPISGHVSLYWYRQALGQGPEFLTYFNYEAQQDKSGLPNDRFSAERPEGSISTLTIQRTEQRDSAMYRCASSLAPGQDNQPQHFGDGTRLSIL.

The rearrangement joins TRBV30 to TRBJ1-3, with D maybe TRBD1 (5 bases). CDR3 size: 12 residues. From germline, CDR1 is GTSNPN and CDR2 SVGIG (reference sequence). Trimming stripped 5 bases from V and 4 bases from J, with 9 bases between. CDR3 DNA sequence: TGTGCCTGGGATCGACAGGGAAACACCATATATTTT. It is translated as CAWDRQGNTIYF. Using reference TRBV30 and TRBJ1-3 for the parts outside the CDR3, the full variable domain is SQTIHQWPATLVQPVGSPLSLECTVEGTSNPNLYWYRQAAGRGLQLLFYSVGIGQISSEVPQNLSASRPQDRQFILSSKKLLLSDSGFYLCAWDRQGNTIYFGEGSWLTVV.

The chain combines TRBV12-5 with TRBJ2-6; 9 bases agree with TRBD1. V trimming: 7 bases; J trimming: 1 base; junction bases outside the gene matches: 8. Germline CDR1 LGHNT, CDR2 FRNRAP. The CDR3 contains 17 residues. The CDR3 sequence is CASAAGTGISGANVLTF. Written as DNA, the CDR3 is TGTGCTAGTGCCGCCGGGACAGGGATATCTGGGGCCAACGTCCTGACTTTC.

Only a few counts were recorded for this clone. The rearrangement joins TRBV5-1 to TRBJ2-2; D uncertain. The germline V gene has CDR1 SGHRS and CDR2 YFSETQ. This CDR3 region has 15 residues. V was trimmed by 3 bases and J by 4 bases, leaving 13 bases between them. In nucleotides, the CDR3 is TGCGCCAGCAGCTCTGTGACGACAAGCACCGGGGAGCTGTTTTTT. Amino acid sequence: CASSSVTTSTGELFF.

The CDR3 DNA reads as TGCGCCAGCAGCCAAATAGCGGGGGGAGGCAAGACCCAGTACTTC. Translation gives CASSQIAGGGKTQYF. The chain recombines TRBV4-1 with TRBJ2-5; 10 nucleotides match TRBD2. The V segment lost 2 bases and the J segment 6 bases; nucleotides outside the gene matches: 6. The CDR3 totals 15 residues. The germline V gene has CDR1 MGHRA and CDR2 YSYEKL.

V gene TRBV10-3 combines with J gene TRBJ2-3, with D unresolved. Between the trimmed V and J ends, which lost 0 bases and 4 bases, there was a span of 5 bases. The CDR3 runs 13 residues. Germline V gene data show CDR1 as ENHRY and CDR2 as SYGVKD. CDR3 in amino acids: CAISESSADTQYF. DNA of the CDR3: TGTGCCATCAGTGAGTCCTCGGCAGATACGCAGTATTTT.

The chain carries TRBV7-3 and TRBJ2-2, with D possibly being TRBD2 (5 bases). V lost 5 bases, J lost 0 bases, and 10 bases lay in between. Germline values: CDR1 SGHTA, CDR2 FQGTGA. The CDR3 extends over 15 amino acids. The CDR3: CASSPWTSNTGELFF. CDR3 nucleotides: TGTGCCAGCAGCCCGTGGACTTCGAACACCGGGGAGCTGTTTTTT.